This paragraph covers one T cell receptor (beta chain) sequence. Its antigen is undetermined. The PCR made use of 60 Vbeta and 13 Jbeta primers. The assay was immunoSEQ multiplex PCR, and TCRdb's table has in-frame clones only and misses some. The sample includes about 100,000 clones, approximately 79% seen only once; the top ten take approximately 3.8%. The data were taken from a study of cytomegalovirus exposure and HLA in healthy donors. V was pared by 5 bases and J by 5 bases, with 7 bases of the junction left unmatched. In germline, CDR1 is SGHTA, CDR2 FQGNSA. The CDR3 is made up of 14 amino acids. Study results and caveats: Some V segments (TRBV6-2 and TRBV6-3 among them) were excluded as indistinguishable. By HLA locus, TCR association rates varied in a later analysis, with DRB1 showing the most and HLA-C the fewest.

The clonotype comes from a woman in her forties in good health and CMV-seronegative. The chain carries TRBV7-2 and TRBJ1-2; 8 nucleotides align to TRBD1. The sample taken for sequencing was PBMCs. Written as DNA, the CDR3 is TGTGCCAGCAGCGCGGGACAGGCGGTATATGGCTACACCTTC. This codes for CASSAGQAVYGYTF.